The next 27 T cell receptor beta chains were all read from a single sample in a study of beta chain features in type 1 diabetes. All of the isolated RNA was reverse transcribed, so expressed TCRB transcripts were sequenced. The table came from immunoSEQ multiplex PCR; TCRdb's copy has only in-frame clones and leaves some out. The top ten clones hold 0.94% of a sample with about 170,000 clones, roughly 7.1% of them seen once. These receptors' targets are unknown. Study-wide points: People with Type 1 diabetes carried modestly yet significantly shorter TCRB CDR3s in all four CD4+ subsets.

Sample: central memory CD4+ T cells from blood. These receptors all come from a woman aged 40 to 50 with type 1 diabetes.

The V gene is TRBV5-5, the J gene TRBJ2-7; D perhaps matches TRBD1 (6 bases). This CDR3 region has 14 residues. Germline CDR1 is SGHKS and CDR2 is YYEKEE (reference sequence). V shed 2 bases and J shed 2 bases, with 11 bases lying between them. CDR3 nucleotide sequence: TGTGCCAGCAGCTTCGCAGGGGTAACCTACGAGCAGTACTTC. It yields the protein CASSFAGVTYEQYF.

In this sample, this clone turned up a few times. This sequence joins TRBV29-1 and TRBJ2-3; D possibly corresponds to TRBD1 (6 bases). The CDR3 consists of 13 residues. CDR1 SQVTM and CDR2 ANQGSEA come from the germline V gene. V was clipped by 6 bases and J by 2 bases, with 12 bases between them. CDR3 amino acids: CSVDSDFTDTQYF. As DNA, the CDR3 is TGCAGCGTGGACAGTGATTTCACAGATACGCAGTATTTT.

This chain uses TRBV4-3 with TRBJ2-5; D remains unclear. In germline, CDR1 is LGHNA, CDR2 YSLEER. V lost 0 bases and J lost 5, with 10 bases in between. The CDR3 is 14 residues long. The CDR3 bases are TGCGCCAGCAGCCAAGAGGTCGGGTCGGAGACCCAGTACTTC. Its protein is CASSQEVGSETQYF.

This clone occurred a few times. The chain couples TRBV7-3 to TRBJ1-1; 10 bases match TRBD1. Germline V CDR1 and CDR2: SGHTA, FQGTGA. The CDR3 has 15 residues. The V and J ends lost 5 bases and 2 bases, in that order; junction bases with no gene match: 5. CDR3 sequence: CASSTDRGGNTEAFF. The CDR3 bases are TGTGCCAGCAGCACGGACAGGGGGGGTAACACTGAAGCTTTCTTT.

The V and J genes are TRBV29-1 and TRBJ1-1; a weak D match, TRBD1 (5 bases). Germline CDR1 reads SQVTM; CDR2 reads ANQGSEA. The CDR3 has 13 residues. Trimming shortened V by 4 bases and J by 4 bases, and 13 bases separated the two germline ends. The CDR3 here is CSVVVVRGTEAFF. Written as DNA, the CDR3 is TGCAGCGTTGTAGTGGTTAGGGGCACTGAAGCTTTCTTT.

V gene TRBV5-6 combines with J gene TRBJ1-6; 9 bases are a match to TRBD1. CDR1 SGHDT and CDR2 YYEEEE come from the germline V gene. The CDR3 runs 15 residues. Unmatched junction bases numbered 7, after V lost 3 bases and J lost 9 bases. For the CDR3, the DNA is TGTGCCAGCAGCTCCCGGACAGGGGCGCGTTCACCCCTCCACTTT. It specifies CASSSRTGARSPLHF.

The V and J genes are TRBV19 and TRBJ2-2; 9 bases agree with TRBD1. The CDR3 is 15 residues long. Germline V lookup: CDR1 LNHDA, CDR2 SQIVND (reference sequence). With 6 bases clipped from V and 7 bases from J, the junction kept 9 bases outside the gene matches. The chain's CDR3 is CASRQQGAMGGELFF. CDR3 coding DNA: TGTGCCAGTAGACAACAGGGGGCGATGGGCGGGGAGCTGTTTTTT.

This clone turned up a few times. V and J are TRBV19 and TRBJ1-5; no definite D call. This CDR3 comprises 14 residues. The germline V and J ends were trimmed by 3 bases and 1 base, with 7 bases remaining between them. CDR1 is LNHDA and CDR2 is SQIVND in the germline V gene (reference sequence). CDR3 protein: CASSMSGSNQPQHF. The CDR3, as DNA: TGTGCCAGTAGTATGAGCGGGAGCAATCAGCCCCAGCATTTT. Full variable domain (outside the CDR3, taken from reference TRBV19 and TRBJ1-5): DGGITQSPKYLFRKEGQNVTLSCEQNLNHDAMYWYRQDPGQGLRLIYYSQIVNDFQKGDIAEGYSVSREKKESFPLTVTSAQKNPTAFYLCASSMSGSNQPQHFGDGTRLSIL.

The chain carries TRBV5-6 and TRBJ1-5; 8 positions match TRBD1. The V segment lost 3 bases and the J segment 9 bases; nucleotides outside the gene matches: 8. The CDR3 totals 14 residues. Germline CDR1 reads SGHDT; CDR2 reads YYEEEE. CDR3 sequence (DNA): TGTGCCAGCAGCTCAGGACAGGGTAATTGGCCCCAGCATTTT. Its protein product is CASSSGQGNWPQHF.

The chain has TRBV6-5 and TRBJ2-2; D is undetermined. Looked up from germline, CDR1 is MNHEY and CDR2 is SVGAGI. The ends were cut back, 0 bases at V and 8 bases at J, with 4 bases in the middle. This CDR3 contains 12 residues. CDR3 DNA: TGTGCCAGCAGTTACTCGGAGGGGGAGCTGTTTTTT. Translating gives CASSYSEGELFF.

The chain has TRBV7-2 and TRBJ1-5; D perhaps matches TRBD1 (5 bases). V lost 2 bases and J 4 bases, leaving 9 bases between the germline ends. Per germline, CDR1 SGHTA and CDR2 FQGNSA. The CDR3 sequence is 14 residues long. The CDR3 loop is CASSLSEGNQPQHF. CDR3 in DNA: TGTGCCAGCAGCTTATCGGAGGGGAATCAGCCCCAGCATTTT.

The V gene is TRBV19, the J gene TRBJ1-5, with 7 positions matching TRBD1. Germline trimming cut 6 bases from V and 3 bases from J; bases unmatched to any gene: 2. The CDR3 is 13 residues long. Germline loops: CDR1 LNHDA, CDR2 SQIVND (reference sequence). The CDR3 is CASSRGFNQPQHF. CDR3 nucleotides: TGTGCCAGTAGCAGGGGGTTCAATCAGCCCCAGCATTTT.

This chain joins TRBV11-1 and TRBJ1-3; possible D gene TRBD1, 6 bases. Germline values: CDR1 SGHAT, CDR2 FQDESV (reference sequence). Trimming left V 10 bases short and J 3 bases short, with 10 bases between. This CDR3 spans 12 amino acids. The CDR3 nucleotides are TGTGCCATACAGGGAAATGGAAACACCATATATTTT. It is translated as CAIQGNGNTIYF.

J is TRBJ2-7 and V is TRBV7-2, with D maybe TRBD1 (6 bases). CDR3 size: 16 residues. The V and J ends lost 8 bases and 3 bases respectively, with 23 bases between them. Germline loops: CDR1 SGHTA, CDR2 FQGNSA. Here the CDR3 DNA reads TGTGCCAGCTTAGACAGGTTAAAAAGGGTACGCTACGAGCAGTACTTC. Protein sequence: CASLDRLKRVRYEQYF.

Note on this clone: This CDR3 is also generated by other DNA sequences in the sample. This chain joins TRBV18 and TRBJ2-7; TRBD2 is a possible D gene (5 bases). CDR3 length: 11 residues. Trimming took 3 bases from V and 6 from J, leaving 6 bases between them. The germline V gene has CDR1 KGHSH and CDR2 LQKENI. CDR3 in amino acids: CASSPGGEQYF. The CDR3 nucleotides are TGTGCCAGCTCACCCGGAGGCGAGCAGTACTTC.

The gene calls are TRBV9 and TRBJ1-1, with 11 positions matching TRBD1. V gave up 3 bases and J gave up 3 bases; unmatched junction bases: 4. CDR3 size: 15 residues. Per germline, CDR1 SGDLS and CDR2 YYNGEE. CDR3 nucleotide sequence: TGTGCCAGCAGCGAGGGGACAGGGGGTTACACTGAAGCTTTCTTT. It codes for CASSEGTGGYTEAFF. The full variable domain, its missing parts supplied by reference TRBV9 and TRBJ1-1, is DSGVTQTPKHLITATGQRVTLRCSPRSGDLSVYWYQQSLDQGLQFLIQYYNGEERAKGNILERFSAQQFPDLHSELNLSSLELGDSALYFCASSEGTGGYTEAFFGQGTRLTVV.

There are many counts of this clone. The chain recombines TRBV5-6 with TRBJ1-2, with unresolved D. The V gene lost 3 bases and the J gene lost 13 bases, with 13 bases spanning the gap. The CDR3 runs 11 residues. CDR1 and CDR2 from the germline V gene are SGHDT and YYEEEE. The CDR3 coding sequence is TGTGCCAGCAGCTCGGACTCCGGCCGCACCTTC. Amino acid sequence: CASSSDSGRTF.

This clone was picked up many times. The V call is TRBV16, the J call TRBJ2-1; 10 bases fit TRBD1. This CDR3 region has 13 residues. Germline lookup yields CDR1 KGHSY and CDR2 FQNENV. Germline trimming cut 8 bases from V and 6 bases from J; bases unmatched to any gene: 4. The CDR3, as DNA: TGTGCCAGCTACCGGGACAGGGGCAATGAGCAGTTCTTC. It specifies CASYRDRGNEQFF.

This chain uses TRBV18 with TRBJ1-4; tentative D call: TRBD1 (6 bases). From germline, CDR1 is KGHSH and CDR2 LQKENI. V lost 6 bases to trimming and J lost 5 bases, with 10 bases between them. The CDR3 is 13 residues long. The CDR3 DNA sequence: TGTGCCAGCTCGGCGGACAGAAATGAAAAACTGTTTTTT. Its protein product is CASSADRNEKLFF.

This clone was observed at least ten times. The rearrangement uses TRBV14 and TRBJ1-1, with 11 positions matching TRBD1. CDR3 length: 15 residues. Looked up from germline, CDR1 is SGHDN and CDR2 is FVKESK. With V trimmed by 4 bases and J by 0 bases, 1 base remained unmatched. The CDR3 reads CASSRDRGMNTEAFF. DNA for the CDR3: TGTGCCAGCAGCCGGGACAGGGGGATGAACACTGAAGCTTTCTTT.

A few counts support this clone. The chain carries TRBV29-1 and TRBJ2-1; 11 bases agree with TRBD2. Germline CDR1 reads SQVTM; CDR2 reads ANQGSEA. The CDR3 has 16 amino acids. V dropped 4 bases and J dropped 7; count of bases not matched to a gene: 12. The CDR3 is CSVGTIAGGRRNEQFF. The CDR3 DNA sequence: TGCAGCGTTGGGACGATAGCGGGGGGGCGGAGGAATGAGCAGTTCTTC.

This clone came up a few times. The V call is TRBV28, the J call TRBJ2-5; the D gene is possibly TRBD1 (6 bases). Germline CDR1 MDHEN, CDR2 SYDVKM. Trimming shortened V by 1 base and J by 3 bases, and 12 bases separated the two germline ends. The CDR3 contains 15 residues. CDR3 sequence: CASSLSFGTKETQYF. CDR3 nucleotide sequence: TGTGCCAGCAGTTTATCCTTCGGGACAAAAGAGACCCAGTACTTC.

This clone was seen at least ten times. This rearrangement joins TRBV15 to TRBJ1-1; no clear D gene. Trimming stripped 4 bases from V and 3 bases from J, with 9 bases between. The V gene's germline CDR1 is LNHNV and CDR2 YYDKDF (reference sequence). This CDR3 region has 13 residues. The CDR3 DNA follows: TGTGCCACCAGCATGCGACGGGACACTGAAGCTTTCTTT. Encoded protein: CATSMRRDTEAFF.

This clone showed up just a few times. V and J are TRBV27 and TRBJ2-5; D is possibly TRBD1 (6 bases). Per the germline V gene, CDR1 is MNHEY and CDR2 is SMNVEV (reference sequence). Trimming removed 7 bases from V and 5 bases from J, with 17 bases in between. This CDR3 is built from 14 residues. CDR3 residues: CASTSVGGEETQYF. The CDR3, as DNA: TGTGCCAGCACCTCGGTAGGGGGAGAGGAGACCCAGTACTTC.

The table lists this clone with a few counts. The J gene is TRBJ2-1, the V gene TRBV15; TRBD2 agrees at 10 bases. The germline V gene has CDR1 LNHNV and CDR2 YYDKDF (reference sequence). The CDR3 has 15 residues. Germline trimming cut 5 bases from V and 4 bases from J; bases unmatched to any gene: 5. The CDR3 sequence is CATSDSGGGYNEQFF. The CDR3 nucleotides are TGTGCCACCAGCGACAGCGGGGGGGGATACAATGAGCAGTTCTTC.

This rearrangement joins TRBV18 to TRBJ2-7; no reliable D call. The CDR3 consists of 14 residues. Germline V lookup: CDR1 KGHSH, CDR2 LQKENI. V was clipped by 0 bases and J by 3 bases, with 9 bases between them. The CDR3 is CASSPPSLYYEQYF. In DNA form, the CDR3 reads TGTGCCAGCTCACCACCGTCTCTATACTACGAGCAGTACTTC.

This clone turned up a few times. The V and J genes are TRBV30 and TRBJ2-3; 9 nucleotides match TRBD2. This CDR3 is built from 14 residues. Germline V CDR1 and CDR2: GTSNPN, SVGIG (reference sequence). The trim removed 3 bases at V and 6 bases at J, leaving 7 bases unmatched. The CDR3 sequence is CAWRTSGGVDTQYF. The CDR3 nucleotides read TGTGCCTGGAGGACTAGCGGAGGGGTGGATACGCAGTATTTT.